The following is a T cell receptor (beta chain) sequence with its context. TCRdb keeps only in-frame clones here, not all; method: immunoSEQ multiplex PCR. The sample lists some 200,000 clones, around 89% occurring once. V trimming: 6 bases; J trimming: 3 bases; junction bases outside the gene matches: 4. The CDR3 runs 13 residues. Looked up from germline, CDR1 is MDHEN and CDR2 is SYDVKM. Participants, about 18 to 95 years old, spanned 25 or so US areas. Participant-reported clinical history was the basis for cohort assignment. These data belong to a study of blood T cell repertoires in COVID-19. Study at large: Both acute and convalescent COVID-19 samples were obtained from the United States, Italy and Spain.

The receptor was isolated from a woman under 30 who had recovered from COVID-19. The sequencing sample was made of PBMCs or T cells enriched from blood (not recorded which). This chain uses TRBV28 with TRBJ2-7; 8 positions agree with TRBD2. The CDR3 region is CASSLGTSYEQYF. The CDR3 DNA follows: TGTGCCAGCAGCCTCGGGACTAGCTACGAGCAGTACTTC.